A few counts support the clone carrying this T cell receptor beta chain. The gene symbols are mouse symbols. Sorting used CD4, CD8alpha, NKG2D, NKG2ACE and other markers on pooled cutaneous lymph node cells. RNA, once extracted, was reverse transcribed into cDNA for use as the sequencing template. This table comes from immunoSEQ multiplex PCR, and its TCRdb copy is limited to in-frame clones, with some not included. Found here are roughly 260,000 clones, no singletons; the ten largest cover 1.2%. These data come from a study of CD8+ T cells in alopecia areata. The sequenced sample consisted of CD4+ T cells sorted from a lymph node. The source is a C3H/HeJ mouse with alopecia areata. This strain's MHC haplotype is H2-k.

The CDR3 bases that were read are TGCACCTGCAGTGCAGAAGATGGCTGGGGTAGTGCAGAA. Its translation is CTCSAEDGWGSAE. The full CDR3 is CTCSAEDGWGSAETLYF. The chain joins TRBV1 to TRBJ2-3; TRBD2 is a possible D gene (6 bases). The CDR3 end lies 4 residues beyond the end of the read and is filled in from the germline J gene. Germline values: CDR1 NSQYPW, CDR2 LRSPGD (reference sequence). The CDR3 contains 17 residues. Trimming left V 0 bases short and J 0 bases short, with 13 bases between.